The next 20 T cell receptor beta chains were all read from a single sample in a study of beta chain features in type 1 diabetes listed by TCRdb under 2018. What the work shows at the level of the full study, not this receptor alone: A moderate but significant shortening of TCRB CDR3 length was observed in type 1 diabetes patients in all four CD4+ subsets.

Their specific antigens are unknown. Library construction relied on the immunoSEQ multiplex PCR assay. The entire isolated RNA was reverse transcribed using the High Capacity cDNA Reverse Transcription Kit, and thus expressed TCRB transcripts were sequenced. Held by TCRdb, this immuneACCESS table contains in-frame sequences only and omits some clones. Under half of the omission traces to an unresolved V gene where checked; the cause of the rest is unknown. For this sample there are about 53,000 clones; 63% appear just once. Roughly 0.3% of the sample is held by the ten biggest clonotypes. Sequences were obtained from stem cell memory CD4+ T cells from blood. The sample's cell subset or site label, decoded: stem cell-like memory CD4+ T cells. The receptors come from a young woman with type 1 diabetes.

The chain has TRBV2 and TRBJ1-1, with D possibly TRBD1 on 6 matching bases. Deletions cut 5 bases from V and 1 base from J, with 8 bases between. This CDR3 region has 13 residues. CDR1 and CDR2 (germline): SNHLY, FYNNEI. CDR3 in amino acids: CASSKDRNTEAFF. For the CDR3, the DNA is TGTGCCAGCAGTAAGGACAGGAACACTGAAGCTTTCTTT.

The chain is built from TRBV6-1 and TRBJ1-1; maybe TRBD1 (5 bases). Trimming left V 5 bases short and J 1 base short, with 8 bases between. The germline CDR1 and CDR2 sequences are MNHNS and SASEGT. The CDR3 loop spans 13 amino acids. The CDR3, as DNA: TGTGCCAGCAGTCCCAGGGCGAACACTGAAGCTTTCTTT. Protein product: CASSPRANTEAFF.

The chain uses TRBV7-9 and TRBJ1-2; TRBD1 matches at 7 bases. From germline, CDR1 is SEHNR and CDR2 FQNEAQ (reference sequence). With V trimmed by 3 bases and J by 4 bases, 5 bases remained unmatched. CDR3 length: 14 amino acids. CDR3 in amino acids: CASSLSGQSYGYTF. CDR3 DNA: TGTGCCAGCAGCTTGTCGGGACAGAGCTATGGCTACACCTTC.

This chain joins TRBV5-4 and TRBJ2-2; unclear D gene. This CDR3 has 15 residues. Germline CDR1 and CDR2: SGHNT and YYREEE (reference sequence). V was pared by 2 bases and J by 3 bases, with 11 bases between. CDR3 DNA: TGTGCCAGCAGCTTACGGTATCAGGACACCGGGGAGCTGTTTTTT. Amino acids: CASSLRYQDTGELFF.

The chain employs TRBV5-1 and TRBJ2-3; 7 bases align to TRBD2. V trimming: 0 bases; J trimming: 6 bases; junction bases outside the gene matches: 13. The CDR3 length is 17 residues. Germline V gene data show CDR1 as SGHRS and CDR2 as YFSETQ. CDR3 DNA: TGCGCCAGCAGCTTGGGGAATGGACTAGTGTATTTCGATACGCAGTATTTT. Its translation is CASSLGNGLVYFDTQYF.

The chain employs TRBV14 and TRBJ2-7, with a weak D call TRBD2 (6 bases). Trimming took off 1 base at V and 0 bases at J, with 19 bases between the two ends. The CDR3 is 18 residues long. Germline CDR1 and CDR2: SGHDN and FVKESK. CDR3 nucleotide sequence: TGTGCCAGCAGCCAAGTTCCAATCGCGGGACCGATCTCCTACGAGCAGTACTTC. Protein product: CASSQVPIAGPISYEQYF. The full variable domain, with the rest looked up from reference TRBV14 and TRBJ2-7, is EAGVTQFPSHSVIEKGQTVTLRCDPISGHDNLYWYRRVMGKEIKFLLHFVKESKQDESGMPNNRFLAERTGGTYSTLKVQPAELEDSGVYFCASSQVPIAGPISYEQYFGPGTRLTVT.

This chain joins TRBV19 and TRBJ1-5; possibly TRBD1 for D (6 bases). CDR1 is LNHDA and CDR2 is SQIVND in the germline V gene (reference sequence). The length of the CDR3 is 13 residues. CDR3 coding DNA: TGTGCTACAGGGTTTTTGGGCAATCAGCCCCAGCATTTT. It is translated as CATGFLGNQPQHF.

The rearrangement uses TRBV7-2 and TRBJ1-1; 7 bases align to TRBD1. The ends lost 5 bases at V and 7 bases at J; junction bases unmatched: 7. CDR3 length: 13 residues. Germline V gives CDR1 SGHTA, CDR2 FQGNSA. The CDR3 loop reads CASSDGQENEAFF. The CDR3, as DNA: TGTGCCAGCAGCGACGGACAGGAGAATGAAGCTTTCTTT.

The rearrangement uses TRBV18 and TRBJ2-5; D gene ambiguous. This CDR3 region has 12 residues. The V gene lost 6 bases and the J gene lost 3 bases, with 8 bases spanning the gap. The V gene's germline CDR1 is KGHSH and CDR2 LQKENI. The DNA of the CDR3 is TGTGCCAGCTCGCCTACTAAAGAGACCCAGTACTTC. Residues: CASSPTKETQYF.

There are a few counts of this clone. The rearrangement uses TRBV30 and TRBJ2-1; 14 bases align to TRBD2. The germline V gene has CDR1 GTSNPN and CDR2 SVGIG (reference sequence). This CDR3 region has 16 residues. J gave up 7 bases and V 4 bases, and 9 bases lay outside the gene matches. The chain's CDR3 is CAWNPPGLAGENEQFF. CDR3 in DNA: TGTGCCTGGAATCCCCCGGGACTAGCGGGAGAAAATGAGCAGTTCTTC.

Only a few counts were recorded for this clone. This chain links TRBV4-1 with TRBJ2-1; TRBD2 matches 13 bases. V shed 1 base and J 10 bases; nucleotides not matched to a gene: 1. Germline V lookup: CDR1 MGHRA, CDR2 YSYEKL. The CDR3 extends over 14 amino acids. The CDR3 region has the DNA TGCGCCAGCAGCCAAGTGGGACTAGCGGGAGAGCAGTTCTTC. It encodes CASSQVGLAGEQFF.

V usage is TRBV5-4 and J usage is TRBJ1-2; maybe TRBD1 (5 bases). The CDR3 totals 14 residues. V lost 1 base, J lost 4 bases, and 11 bases lay in between. Germline CDR1 and CDR2: SGHNT and YYREEE (reference sequence). CDR3 sequence (DNA): TGTGCCAGCAGCTTGTGGGGGGGAGGCTATGGCTACACCTTC. It codes for CASSLWGGGYGYTF.

The V and J genes are TRBV7-9 and TRBJ2-7; D is perhaps TRBD1 (6 bases). The CDR3 has 13 residues. Per the germline V gene, CDR1 is SEHNR and CDR2 is FQNEAQ (reference sequence). V lost 5 bases, J lost 4 bases, and 12 bases lay in between. In DNA form, the CDR3 reads TGTGCCAGCAGCACACAGGGCAGATACGAGCAGTACTTC. This codes for CASSTQGRYEQYF.

This clone was seen a few times. The J gene is TRBJ2-1, the V gene TRBV7-2, with 7 bases lining up with TRBD1. Per germline, CDR1 SGHTA and CDR2 FQGNSA. The CDR3 contains 14 residues. V lost 3 bases and J lost 4; bases outside the gene matches: 3. The CDR3 DNA reads TGTGCCAGCAGCTTTATGGGACAGTACAATGAGCAGTTCTTC. As protein: CASSFMGQYNEQFF. Complete variable domain (other parts from reference TRBV7-2 and TRBJ2-1): GAGVSQSPSNKVTEKGKDVELRCDPISGHTALYWYRQSLGQGLEFLIYFQGNSAPDKSGLPSDRFSAERTGGSVSTLTIQRTQQEDSAVYLCASSFMGQYNEQFFGPGTRLTVL.

The chain employs TRBV28 and TRBJ1-5; 8 bases fit TRBD1. V was pared by 6 bases and J by 6 bases, with 7 bases of the junction left unmatched. This CDR3 has 14 residues. CDR1 is MDHEN, CDR2 SYDVKM, per germline. The CDR3 is CASSDAGTGQPQHF. The CDR3 nucleotides read TGTGCCAGCAGCGACGCAGGGACAGGTCAGCCCCAGCATTTT.

The chain is built from TRBV29-1 and TRBJ2-3; TRBD2 matches at 8 bases. With V trimmed by 6 bases and J by 2 bases, 7 bases remained unmatched. Germline V gene lookup returns CDR1 SQVTM and CDR2 ANQGSEA. There are 14 residues in the CDR3. CDR3 sequence (DNA): TGCAGCGTGGACCGTAGCGGGGTCACAGATACGCAGTATTTT. It specifies CSVDRSGVTDTQYF.

Only one count was recorded for this clone. The chain joins TRBV19 to TRBJ2-1; TRBD2 might be the D (5 bases). The CDR3 is 14 amino acids. CDR1 LNHDA and CDR2 SQIVND come from the germline V gene (reference sequence). The V gene lost 4 bases and the J gene lost 4 bases, with 11 bases spanning the gap. As DNA, the CDR3 is TGTGCCAGTAGTAGAGGGTCTACATACAATGAGCAGTTCTTC. Its translation: CASSRGSTYNEQFF.

This clone was counted only a few times. The chain uses TRBV21-1 and TRBJ2-1; the DNA was not used to check the table's D call, TRBD2. TRBV21-1 is a documented pseudogene. The CDR3 spans 14 residues. This CDR3 is CASHLGYSYNEQFF. CDR3 bases: TGTGCCAGCCACCTCGGGTACTCCTACAATGAGCAGTTCTTC.

V usage is TRBV7-9 and J usage is TRBJ1-3; a weak D match, TRBD1 (6 bases). The V end was cut by 5 bases, the J end by 3 bases, with 17 bases between. CDR1 and CDR2 (germline): SEHNR, FQNEAQ (reference sequence). This CDR3 is 16 amino acids long. In nucleotides, the CDR3 is TGTGCCAGCAGCCCGAGGAAACAGGGAGTTGGAAACACCATATATTTT. Translated, it gives CASSPRKQGVGNTIYF.

This clone was counted a few times. The rearrangement joins TRBV21-1 to TRBJ2-3; the table assigns TRBD2, which was not confirmed against the DNA. TRBV21-1 corresponds to a pseudogene. The CDR3 loop spans 15 amino acids. In nucleotides, the CDR3 is TGTGCCAGCAGCAAGACTAGCGGCGACACAGATACGCAGTATTTT. Amino acid sequence: CASSKTSGDTDTQYF.